Below, 21 T cell receptor beta chains from the same sample are listed, as sequenced in a study of cytomegalovirus exposure and HLA in healthy donors (dated by TCRdb to about 2017). Library generation was performed with the immunoSEQ multiplex PCR assay. For the multiplex PCR, a mixture combining 60 forward primers for TCR Vbeta segments and 13 reverse primers for TCR Jbeta segments was used. As stored in TCRdb, this immuneACCESS dataset retains in-frame rearrangements with V and J assigned. A fraction of the clones does not appear; measured against another copy, unresolved V genes explain less than half of the discrepancy, and the remainder lacks a known reason. This sample has 30,000 to 40,000 clones in its table, and about 70% of those were observed once. Around a tenth of the sample is held by the ten biggest clonotypes. The source material was PBMCs. Source of these receptors: a man aged 35 to 55 in good health and CMV-seropositive.

Written as DNA, the CDR3 is TGTGCCAGCAGCTTCGCAGGGGTGGATCACGAGCAGTACTTC. Amino acids: CASSFAGVDHEQYF. The chain joins TRBV7-3 to TRBJ2-7, with TRBD1 as a possible D gene (6 bases). Germline V gives CDR1 SGHTA, CDR2 FQGTGA. The CDR3 consists of 14 residues. The V and J ends lost 3 bases and 5 bases respectively, with 14 bases between them.

This chain connects TRBV27 to TRBJ1-3, with D hard to call. Germline CDR1 reads MNHEY; CDR2 reads SMNVEV (reference sequence). V was clipped by 2 bases and J by 0 bases, with 8 bases between them. The length of the CDR3 is 15 residues. The CDR3 bases are TGTGCCAGCAGTTTAGACACTTCCTCTGGAAACACCATATATTTT. Encoded protein: CASSLDTSSGNTIYF.

This clone was found a few times. This CDR3 reads CASSLSRGGQETQYF. The CDR3 bases are TGCGCCAGCAGCTTGTCAAGGGGGGGCCAAGAGACCCAGTACTTC. The chain couples TRBV5-1 to TRBJ2-5, with TRBD2 as a possible D gene (7 bases). There are 15 residues in the CDR3. Trimming took off 1 base at V and 1 base at J, with 11 bases between the two ends. The germline CDR1 and CDR2 sequences are SGHRS and YFSETQ.

The chain joins TRBV11-2 to TRBJ2-1, with 9 bases fitting TRBD2. Germline trimming cut 5 bases from V and 9 bases from J; bases unmatched to any gene: 5. This CDR3 region has 13 residues. CDR1 is SGHAT, CDR2 FQNNGV, per germline. Written as DNA, the CDR3 is TGTGCCAGCAGCCCGGGACTAGCTCTTGAGCAGTTCTTC. This codes for CASSPGLALEQFF.

V gene TRBV7-9 combines with J gene TRBJ2-1, with D maybe TRBD2 (6 bases). Germline V gives CDR1 SEHNR, CDR2 FQNEAQ (reference sequence). The CDR3 sequence is 15 residues long. V was clipped by 5 bases and J by 5 bases, with 16 bases between them. This CDR3 is CASSPFPSADNEQFF. The DNA for the CDR3 is TGTGCCAGCAGCCCCTTCCCTAGCGCGGACAATGAGCAGTTCTTC.

The chain carries TRBV28 and TRBJ2-7; D might be TRBD1 (7 bases). The V gene's germline CDR1 is MDHEN and CDR2 SYDVKM. V lost 2 bases and J lost 3, with 20 bases in between. There are 17 residues in the CDR3. The CDR3 DNA is TGTGCCAGCAGTTTAGGAGGAGGGGGCCCCCGGGACTACGAGCAGTACTTC. Translating it yields CASSLGGGGPRDYEQYF.

This clone was detected once. This chain links TRBV5-1 with TRBJ2-1; TRBD2 might be the D (6 bases). CDR1 and CDR2 from the germline V gene are SGHRS and YFSETQ. The CDR3 is 12 amino acids. V was trimmed by 6 bases and J by 3 bases, leaving 7 bases between them. CDR3 DNA sequence: TGCGCCAGCATCGGGGGCTACAATGAGCAGTTCTTC. This gives the protein CASIGGYNEQFF.

The chain is built from TRBV4-1 and TRBJ2-5; a weak D match, TRBD2 (6 bases). Deletions cut 0 bases from V and 5 bases from J, with 16 bases between. CDR1 MGHRA and CDR2 YSYEKL come from the germline V gene. The length of the CDR3 is 16 residues. DNA for the CDR3: TGCGCCAGCAGCCAAGATGGGGAACCAGGGAGGGAGACCCAGTACTTC. It yields the protein CASSQDGEPGRETQYF.

The table lists this clone with a few counts. This rearrangement joins TRBV6-5 to TRBJ1-1, with D maybe TRBD1 (5 bases). The CDR3 consists of 15 residues. Germline V gene data show CDR1 as MNHEY and CDR2 as SVGAGI. V was clipped by 5 bases and J by 3 bases, with 16 bases between them. CDR3 bases: TGTGCCAGCAGTCATAAGGTGGGGGGGTACACTGAAGCTTTCTTT. It encodes CASSHKVGGYTEAFF.

The chain uses TRBV5-1 and TRBJ1-6, with 7 bases fitting TRBD1. In germline, CDR1 is SGHRS, CDR2 YFSETQ. Unmatched junction bases numbered 6, after V lost 3 bases and J lost 0 bases. This CDR3 is 17 amino acids long. This CDR3 reads CASSSGQLSSYNSPLHF. CDR3 DNA: TGCGCCAGCAGCTCGGGACAGCTTAGCTCCTATAATTCACCCCTCCACTTT.

The V gene is TRBV19, the J gene TRBJ2-1, with D possibly being TRBD2 (6 bases). V dropped 6 bases and J dropped 7 bases, with 19 bases sitting between them. The CDR3 has 15 amino acids. Germline CDR1 and CDR2: LNHDA and SQIVND (reference sequence). The DNA for the CDR3 is TGTGCCAGTAGGTCGGGAAGGGGACTGGGAAATGAGCAGTTCTTC. Translation: CASRSGRGLGNEQFF.

The chain has TRBV7-2 and TRBJ1-4; TRBD1 is a possible D gene (6 bases). V gave up 6 bases and J gave up 7 bases, with 12 bases separating them. Germline lookup yields CDR1 SGHTA and CDR2 FQGNSA. The CDR3 loop spans 13 amino acids. CDR3 amino acids: CASRGGEGEKLFF. The CDR3 nucleotides are TGTGCCAGCAGAGGGGGGGAGGGTGAAAAACTGTTTTTT.

The genes are TRBV27 and TRBJ1-5; D is undetermined. The germline gives CDR1 MNHEY, CDR2 SMNVEV (reference sequence). The CDR3 covers 13 residues. Deletions cut 5 bases from V and 5 bases from J, with 10 bases between. CDR3: CASSGAPDQPQHF. The CDR3 nucleotides read TGTGCCAGCAGTGGTGCCCCGGATCAGCCCCAGCATTTT.

This clone was picked up a small number of times. This CDR3 is CASSLNLAGGETQYF. The CDR3 DNA reads as TGTGCCAGCAGCTTAAATCTAGCGGGGGGTGAGACCCAGTACTTC. The genes are TRBV11-2 and TRBJ2-5, with TRBD2 matching over 11 bases. Germline loops: CDR1 SGHAT, CDR2 FQNNGV. The CDR3 runs to 15 residues. V shed 2 bases and J 5 bases; nucleotides not matched to a gene: 4.

CDR3 in amino acids: CASSIASNEQFF. The CDR3 DNA follows: TGTGCCAGTAGTATAGCTAGCAATGAGCAGTTCTTC. This chain uses TRBV19 with TRBJ2-1; the D is unclear. The V gene's germline CDR1 is LNHDA and CDR2 SQIVND (reference sequence). V was pared by 1 base and J by 6 bases, with 4 bases between. This CDR3 is built from 12 residues.

This clone was counted only a few times. V and J are TRBV4-1 and TRBJ2-6; possible D gene TRBD1, 6 bases. CDR3 length: 20 residues. V lost 5 bases and J 0 bases, leaving 23 bases between the germline ends. Germline V CDR1 and CDR2: MGHRA, YSYEKL. The CDR3 reads CASSGRPGHRQSSGANVLTF. In DNA, the CDR3 is TGCGCCAGCAGCGGACGCCCGGGACACCGACAGAGCTCTGGGGCCAACGTCCTGACTTTC.

This clone appeared a few times. The chain employs TRBV15 and TRBJ2-5, with D possibly matching TRBD1 (5 bases). CDR1 and CDR2 from the germline V gene are LNHNV and YYDKDF (reference sequence). The V end was cut by 4 bases, the J end by 4 bases, with 10 bases between. There are 13 residues in the CDR3. CDR3 coding DNA: TGTGCCACCAGCAAGGGGTTCAGAGAGACCCAGTACTTC. Amino acid sequence: CATSKGFRETQYF.

This clone was observed a single time. DNA of the CDR3: TGTGCCAGCATATACCGGACTAGCGGGGTCTACGAGCAGTACTTC. This gives the protein CASIYRTSGVYEQYF. The chain links TRBV6-1 to TRBJ2-7; 12 nucleotides line up with TRBD2. The CDR3 totals 15 residues. J lost 3 bases, V lost 7 bases, and 7 bases had no gene match. In germline, CDR1 is MNHNS, CDR2 SASEGT.

This clone occurred a few times. This sequence joins TRBV25-1 and TRBJ2-2; D is perhaps TRBD2 (6 bases). CDR1 and CDR2 from the germline V gene are MGHDK and SYGVNS. The CDR3 is made up of 16 amino acids. The V end was cut by 5 bases, the J end by 1 base, with 14 bases between. In DNA, the CDR3 is TGTGCCAGCAGTAAAATAGCGGAACAGAACACCGGGGAGCTGTTTTTT. It encodes CASSKIAEQNTGELFF.

Only one count was recorded for this clone. The chain combines TRBV7-2 with TRBJ2-1; 10 bases agree with TRBD2. Germline V gives CDR1 SGHTA, CDR2 FQGNSA. This CDR3 has 14 amino acids. Trimming took 10 bases from V and 0 from J; bases not matched to a gene: 3. The CDR3 reads CATERGGSYNEQFF. The DNA of the CDR3 is TGTGCCACCGAGCGGGGGGGCTCCTACAATGAGCAGTTCTTC. Full variable domain (remainder filled in from reference TRBV7-2 and TRBJ2-1): GAGVSQSPSNKVTEKGKDVELRCDPISGHTALYWYRQSLGQGLEFLIYFQGNSAPDKSGLPSDRFSAERTGGSVSTLTIQRTQQEDSAVYLCATERGGSYNEQFFGPGTRLTVL.

V usage is TRBV11-3 and J usage is TRBJ1-5, with D tentatively TRBD1 (5 bases). Germline V gene lookup returns CDR1 SGHNT and CDR2 YENEEA. The CDR3 is made up of 15 amino acids. Trimming pared 5 bases from V and 1 base from J, leaving 12 bases between. The CDR3 DNA is TGTGCCAGCAGCCCAGGGTTAGGGAGCAATCAGCCCCAGCATTTT. Translated: CASSPGLGSNQPQHF.